This entry lists 25 T cell receptor beta chains sequenced from one sample in a study of blood T cells in healthy people across ages. It was with a sample-barcoded 5' primer and a J-beta primer mix that a second PCR of about 7 to 12 cycles was run. TCRdb used MiXCR to reprocess the 5' RACE reads, holding one entry per CDR3 protein. Seen here are about 1.4 million distinct CDR3 sequences, roughly 59% observed once, and the top ten hold under 8.5%. What was sequenced was blood. The receptors stem from a man aged 18 to 35 in good health.

The genes are TRBV12-3 or TRBV12-4 and TRBJ1-3; no firm D call. Trimming took off 3 bases at V and 10 bases at J, with 4 bases between the two ends. The CDR3 has 10 residues. CDR3 DNA: TGTGCCAGCAGTTTTGTAACCATATATTTT. Translation gives CASSFVTIYF.

The chain is built from TRBV7-2 and TRBJ2-1; 8 nucleotides line up with TRBD1. CDR1 is SGHTA and CDR2 is FQGNSA in the germline V gene. The CDR3 runs to 15 residues. After removal of 4 bases from V and 2 bases from J, the junction contained 4 bases not matched to a gene. The CDR3 region is CASSYQTGAYNEQFF. For the CDR3, the DNA is TGTGCCAGCAGCTACCAGACAGGGGCCTACAATGAGCAGTTCTTC.

The V call is TRBV27, the J call TRBJ1-6; a possible D gene is TRBD1 (6 bases). CDR3 length: 14 amino acids. CDR1 is MNHEY, CDR2 SMNVEV, per germline (reference sequence). V was clipped by 5 bases and J by 9 bases, with 14 bases between them. The DNA of the CDR3 is TGTGCCAGCAGTGTAACAGGGTTTGGTTCACCCCTCCACTTT. Protein: CASSVTGFGSPLHF.

This clonotype was counted only a few times. The gene calls are TRBV10-3 and TRBJ1-4, with D perhaps TRBD1 (5 bases). Germline V gene lookup returns CDR1 ENHRY and CDR2 SYGVKD. The V end was cut by 6 bases, the J end by 8 bases, with 16 bases between. The CDR3 runs to 14 residues. The CDR3 nucleotides are TGTGCCATCAGCCGTGGGGGGATTCGAGAAAAACTGTTTTTT. Its translation is CAISRGGIREKLFF.

The chain couples TRBV12-3 or TRBV12-4 to TRBJ2-4; a possible D gene is TRBD2 (5 bases). Matching the DNA end better, TRBJ2-5 makes the J call doubtful. The length of the CDR3 is 12 residues. CDR3 nucleotides: TGTGCCAGCAGGCAATCGGGGGAGACCCAGTACTTC. Protein: CASRQSGETQYF.

This chain joins TRBV29-1 and TRBJ1-5; D perhaps matches TRBD1 (6 bases). The V gene's germline CDR1 is SQVTM and CDR2 ANQGSEA. V was trimmed by 5 bases and J by 3 bases, leaving 14 bases between them. The CDR3 is 14 amino acids. The CDR3 protein is CSVTVAGDNQPQHF. The CDR3 coding sequence is TGCAGCGTTACGGTGGCAGGGGACAATCAGCCCCAGCATTTT.

V gene TRBV27 combines with J gene TRBJ2-5; no definite D call. The DNA matches TRBJ2-7 better at its end, which makes the J call doubtful. The CDR3 contains 13 residues. The germline gives CDR1 MNHEY, CDR2 SMNVEV (reference sequence). CDR3 region: CASSVDPRNEQYF. Here the CDR3 DNA reads TGTGCCAGCAGTGTGGACCCCCGGAACGAGCAGTACTTC.

This sequence joins TRBV9 and TRBJ1-2, with a possible D match to TRBD1 (6 bases). The CDR3 covers 16 residues. Deletions cut 0 bases from V and 4 bases from J, with 16 bases between. CDR1 is SGDLS, CDR2 YYNGEE, per germline. The CDR3 coding sequence is TGTGCCAGCAGCGTAGCTACAGCCCCAGGGGTCTATGGCTACACCTTC. Residues: CASSVATAPGVYGYTF.

This clonotype was counted once. The chain links TRBV29-1 to TRBJ1-2; D possibly corresponds to TRBD1 (6 bases). The CDR3 sequence is 15 residues long. Germline V CDR1 and CDR2: SQVTM, ANQGSEA. The V and J ends lost 5 bases and 6 bases respectively, with 22 bases between them. CDR3 region: CSVRGWDTHPDGYTF. The CDR3 region has the DNA TGCAGCGTTAGAGGCTGGGACACACACCCTGATGGCTACACCTTC. Together with reference TRBV29-1 and TRBJ1-2, the CDR3 gives the full variable domain: SAVISQKPSRDICQRGTSLTIQCQVDSQVTMMFWYRQQPGQSLTLIATANQGSEATYESGFVIDKFPISRPNLTFSTLTVSNMSPEDSSIYLCSVRGWDTHPDGYTFGSGTRLTVV.

The sample holds many counts of this clonotype. The chain uses TRBV29-1 and TRBJ2-5; the D gene is possibly TRBD1 (6 bases). Trimming left V 6 bases short and J 5 bases short, with 16 bases between. The CDR3 has 13 amino acids. The germline CDR1 and CDR2 sequences are SQVTM and ANQGSEA. The CDR3 spells CSVGAGVYETQYF. CDR3 coding DNA: TGCAGCGTGGGGGCAGGGGTATACGAGACCCAGTACTTC.

CDR3 DNA: TGTGCCAGAGGACTAGCGGGACCGAGGCCCAATGAGCAGTTCTTC. Its translation: CARGLAGPRPNEQFF. The V and J genes are TRBV2 and TRBJ2-1; 12 bases agree with TRBD2. The junction had 9 bases not matched to a gene; V was cut back by 9 bases and J by 6 bases. Germline-derived CDR1 and CDR2 are SNHLY and FYNNEI. The CDR3 sequence is 15 residues long.

The chain uses TRBV7-9 and TRBJ1-1; possibly TRBD1 for D (5 bases). Germline-derived CDR1 and CDR2 are SEHNR and FQNEAQ (reference sequence). The CDR3 is 14 residues long. Trimming removed 3 bases at V and 4 bases at J, with 12 bases between. CDR3 bases: TGTGCCAGCAGCTTTGGGGGTGTAGGCACTGAAGCTTTCTTT. Translation gives CASSFGGVGTEAFF.

DNA of the CDR3: TGTGCCAGCAGTTACAGTGTGGACAGGGTGGGCTATGGCTACACCTTC. Its protein product is CASSYSVDRVGYGYTF. This chain uses TRBV6-5 with TRBJ1-2, with 8 positions matching TRBD1. In germline, CDR1 is MNHEY, CDR2 SVGAGI. CDR3 length: 16 amino acids. V shed 2 bases and J 4 bases; nucleotides not matched to a gene: 9.

This chain uses TRBV20-1 with TRBJ2-1; D not certain. CDR3 length: 16 amino acids. CDR1 and CDR2 from the germline V gene are DFQATT and SNEGSKA (reference sequence). Trimming took 3 bases from V and 4 from J, leaving 19 bases between them. The CDR3 DNA is TGCAGTGCTAGTGTGTTTTTCGGTGGCAGTTACAATGAGCAGTTCTTC. This gives the protein CSASVFFGGSYNEQFF.

The V and J genes are TRBV30 and TRBJ2-7; tentatively, D is TRBD2 (6 bases). Germline V gives CDR1 GTSNPN, CDR2 SVGIG (reference sequence). The CDR3 totals 12 residues. V shed 4 bases and J shed 5 bases, with 12 bases lying between them. CDR3 residues: CAWINPGDEQYF. CDR3 sequence (DNA): TGTGCCTGGATAAATCCGGGGGACGAGCAGTACTTC.

Of note for this clonotype: One end of the junction does not line up with germline, which may come from a read error. The CDR3, as DNA: TGCGCCAGCAGCCAAGTGGGTGACTCCTCAGATACGCAGTATTTC. Translation: CASSQVGDSSDTQYF. V and J are TRBV4-3 and TRBJ2-5; no clear D gene. Germline CDR1 reads LGHNA; CDR2 reads YSLEER. This CDR3 spans 15 amino acids.

CDR3 region: CASSHNQNTEAFF. CDR3 in DNA: TGCGCCAGCAGCCATAACCAGAACACTGAAGCTTTCTTT. The chain has TRBV5-1 and TRBJ1-1; D not certain. V was shortened by 4 bases and J by 1 base, with 8 bases between the two germline ends. Germline loops: CDR1 SGHRS, CDR2 YFSETQ. The CDR3 consists of 13 residues. Based on the CDR3 plus reference TRBV5-1 and TRBJ1-1, the full variable domain is KAGVTQTPRYLIKTRGQQVTLSCSPISGHRSVSWYQQTPGQGLQFLFEYFSETQRNKGNFPGRFSGRQFSNSRSEMNVSTLELGDSALYLCASSHNQNTEAFFGQGTRLTVV.

V gene TRBV4-3 combines with J gene TRBJ1-6; 7 bases map to TRBD1. Trimming removed 4 bases from V and 0 bases from J; junction bases left unmatched: 15. The germline gives CDR1 LGHNA, CDR2 YSLEER. This CDR3 comprises 20 residues. CDR3 DNA: TGCGCCAGCAGCCTAACCTTAGGTGTTCAGGGGGACTCCTATAATTCACCCCTCCACTTT. It codes for CASSLTLGVQGDSYNSPLHF.

This chain joins TRBV6-5 and TRBJ2-2, with TRBD2 as a possible D gene (6 bases). The CDR3 loop spans 17 amino acids. The V gene's germline CDR1 is MNHEY and CDR2 SVGAGI. V was cut by 0 bases and J by 4 bases, with 15 bases left in between. The CDR3 loop reads CASSYSGRGSSTGELFF. The CDR3 coding sequence is TGTGCCAGCAGTTACTCGGGGCGGGGTTCTTCCACCGGGGAGCTGTTTTTT.

In regard to this clonotype: Mismatch with germline at one junction end may stem from a read error. V is TRBV9 and J is TRBJ1-1; D is ambiguous. The germline V gene has CDR1 SGDLS and CDR2 YYNGEE. There are 13 residues in the CDR3. The CDR3 spells CTSSVSRDTEAFF. The CDR3 region has the DNA TGTACCAGCAGCGTATCGAGGGACACTGAAGCTTTCTTT. The variable domain in full, with the rest retrieved from reference TRBV9 and TRBJ1-1, is DSGVTQTPKHLITATGQRVTLRCSPRSGDLSVYWYQQSLDQGLQFLIQYYNGEERAKGNILERFSAQQFPDLHSELNLSSLELGDSALYFCTSSVSRDTEAFFGQGTRLTVV.

The sample holds a few counts of this clonotype. This CDR3 is CASSYSRGAGGTDTQYF. The CDR3 nucleotides are TGTGCCAGCAGTTACTCCCGAGGGGCAGGGGGCACAGATACGCAGTATTTT. The J gene is TRBJ2-3, the V gene TRBV6-6, with a possible D match to TRBD1 (6 bases). The CDR3 has 17 residues. V lost 0 bases and J lost 1, with 14 bases in between. Germline assignment: CDR1 MNHNY and CDR2 SVGAGI (reference sequence).

The chain couples TRBV10-2 to TRBJ2-3; 8 nucleotides agree with TRBD2. V was clipped by 4 bases and J by 6 bases; unmatched bases: 9. The CDR3 is 15 amino acids. CDR1 WSHSY and CDR2 SAAADI come from the germline V gene. CDR3 loop: CASSAAGSGGDTQYF. The CDR3, as DNA: TGCGCCAGCAGTGCAGCGGGTTCGGGGGGGGATACGCAGTATTTT.

The rearrangement joins TRBV27 to TRBJ1-6; weak D call: TRBD1 (6 bases). V was pared by 3 bases and J by 9 bases, with 18 bases between. Germline CDR1 and CDR2: MNHEY and SMNVEV (reference sequence). The CDR3 consists of 16 residues. Written as DNA, the CDR3 is TGTGCCAGCAGTTTGGGTTCCCCAGGGGCTATTTCACCCCTCCACTTT. This sequence encodes CASSLGSPGAISPLHF.

The CDR3 region is CASSYSMGWTTVIAKNIQYF. CDR3 bases: TGTGCCAGCAGTTACTCGATGGGTTGGACTACCGTTATAGCCAAAAACATTCAGTACTTC. The genes are TRBV6-5 and TRBJ2-4; D possibly corresponds to TRBD2 (6 bases). Germline V gene sequence: CDR1 MNHEY, CDR2 SVGAGI. Between the trimmed V and J ends, which lost 0 bases and 0 bases, there was a span of 21 bases. This CDR3 spans 20 amino acids.

This clonotype has at least ten counts. J is TRBJ2-2 and V is TRBV6-5; D is unclear. CDR3 length equals 14 residues. Germline lookup yields CDR1 MNHEY and CDR2 SVGAGI. V lost 6 bases and J 1 base, leaving 9 bases between the germline ends. DNA of the CDR3: TGTGCCAGCAGCAAGACAAAGAACACCGGGGAGCTGTTTTTT. Its protein product is CASSKTKNTGELFF.